A selection of T cell receptor beta chains follows, all from one sample in a study of T cell responses to AZD1222 COVID-19 vaccine. Clones were sequenced by immunoSEQ multiplex PCR, and TCRdb holds only the in-frame ones, with some missing. This repertoire shows 80,000 to 100,000 clones, roughly 85% found once; its top ten account for around 5.9%. The specimen comprised peripheral blood, sampled on day 0 of AZD1222 vaccination. These receptors originate from an adult in good health. Each CDR3 is given with its conserved first and last residue. A D gene is named only where the DNA matches it firmly. A row's size may be missing; if present it is once, few, many or a size class.

j_call: TRBJ2-5; d_call: TRBD2; v_call: TRBV30; clone_size: NA; cdr3_aa: CAWSVGSGGAVETQYF; cdr3_nt: TGTGCCTGGAGTGTAGGGAGCGGGGGGGCTGTAGAGACCCAGTACTTC
j_call: TRBJ2-5; d_call: TRBD1; v_call: TRBV7-7; clone_size: few; cdr3_aa: CASSSGPTGEETQYF; cdr3_nt: TGTGCCAGCAGCTCAGGGCCGACAGGGGAAGAGACCCAGTACTTC
j_call: TRBJ1-2; d_call: NA; v_call: TRBV9; clone_size: NA; cdr3_aa: CASSVGSGAGMSGYTF; cdr3_nt: TGTGCCAGCAGCGTAGGGAGTGGGGCGGGGATGAGCGGCTACACCTTC
j_call: TRBJ2-2; d_call: NA; v_call: TRBV3-1/TRBV3-2; clone_size: NA; cdr3_aa: CASSQEGGGSGTGELFF; cdr3_nt: TGTGCCAGCAGCCAAGAAGGGGGAGGGAGTGGGACCGGGGAGCTGTTTTTT
j_call: TRBJ2-2; d_call: NA; v_call: TRBV24-1; clone_size: NA; cdr3_aa: CATSGTVTGELFF; cdr3_nt: TGTGCCACCAGTGGAACAGTCACCGGGGAGCTGTTTTTT
j_call: TRBJ2-2; d_call: NA; v_call: TRBV15; clone_size: NA; cdr3_aa: CATSRSRNPGELFF; cdr3_nt: TGTGCCACCAGCAGATCAAGGAATCCCGGGGAGCTGTTTTTT
j_call: TRBJ2-5; d_call: NA; v_call: TRBV19; clone_size: NA; cdr3_aa: CASSVPGRAGTQYF; cdr3_nt: TGTGCCAGTAGTGTACCGGGACGAGCTGGGACCCAGTACTTC
j_call: TRBJ1-6; d_call: NA; v_call: TRBV5-8; clone_size: NA; cdr3_aa: CASSTRAAYNSPLHF; cdr3_nt: TGTGCCAGCAGCACTCGGGCAGCGTATAATTCACCCCTCCACTTT
j_call: TRBJ1-5; d_call: NA; v_call: TRBV15; clone_size: NA; cdr3_aa: CATSRVLGARYSPQHF; cdr3_nt: TGTGCCACCAGCAGAGTTTTGGGGGCTCGGTATAGTCCCCAGCATTTT
j_call: TRBJ2-5; d_call: NA; v_call: TRBV19; clone_size: NA; cdr3_aa: CASSILGVAETQYF; cdr3_nt: TGTGCCAGTAGTATCCTAGGGGTTGCAGAGACCCAGTACTTC
j_call: TRBJ1-5; d_call: NA; v_call: TRBV6-5; clone_size: NA; cdr3_aa: CASQRGGSNQPQHF; cdr3_nt: TGTGCCAGCCAAAGGGGTGGTAGCAATCAGCCCCAGCATTTT
j_call: TRBJ1-2; d_call: TRBD1; v_call: TRBV30; clone_size: NA; cdr3_aa: CAWSTGANIYGYTF; cdr3_nt: TGTGCCTGGAGTACAGGGGCCAACATCTATGGCTACACCTTC
j_call: TRBJ2-2; d_call: TRBD2; v_call: TRBV7-3; clone_size: NA; cdr3_aa: CASRARGASGGTGELFF; cdr3_nt: TGTGCCAGCAGGGCAAGAGGCGCCTCGGGGGGCACCGGGGAGCTGTTTTTT
j_call: TRBJ1-1; d_call: NA; v_call: TRBV6-5; clone_size: NA; cdr3_aa: CASSPQGAITEAFF; cdr3_nt: TGTGCCAGCAGTCCACAGGGAGCTATCACTGAAGCTTTCTTT
j_call: TRBJ2-4; d_call: NA; v_call: TRBV4-3; clone_size: NA; cdr3_aa: CASSQWTQNIQYF; cdr3_nt: TGCGCCAGCAGCCAATGGACCCAAAACATTCAGTACTTC
j_call: TRBJ2-1; d_call: NA; v_call: TRBV19; clone_size: NA; cdr3_aa: CASSTTGTPGQVSQFF; cdr3_nt: TGTGCCAGTAGTACTACAGGTACCCCTGGGCAAGTGTCGCAGTTCTTC
j_call: TRBJ1-2; d_call: NA; v_call: TRBV30; clone_size: NA; cdr3_aa: CAWSVRGDPRRRPYGYTF; cdr3_nt: TGTGCCTGGAGTGTACGGGGAGACCCGAGGAGAAGGCCTTATGGCTACACCTTC
j_call: TRBJ1-1; d_call: NA; v_call: TRBV5-1; clone_size: NA; cdr3_aa: CASHTGWRNTEAFF; cdr3_nt: TGCGCCAGTCACACAGGGTGGAGAAACACTGAAGCTTTCTTT
j_call: TRBJ1-2; d_call: NA; v_call: TRBV30; clone_size: NA; cdr3_aa: CAWRATGNYGYTF; cdr3_nt: TGTGCCTGGAGGGCCACAGGGAACTATGGCTACACCTTC
j_call: TRBJ2-2; d_call: TRBD2; v_call: TRBV11-3; clone_size: NA; cdr3_aa: CASSATSGSAGELFF; cdr3_nt: TGTGCCAGCAGCGCAACTAGCGGGAGCGCCGGGGAGCTGTTTTTT
j_call: TRBJ2-5; d_call: NA; v_call: TRBV27; clone_size: NA; cdr3_aa: CASSFSGKETQYF; cdr3_nt: TGTGCCAGCAGTTTTTCTGGAAAAGAGACCCAGTACTTC
j_call: TRBJ1-1; d_call: NA; v_call: TRBV7-2; clone_size: NA; cdr3_aa: CASSKTPGGTEAFF; cdr3_nt: TGTGCCAGCAGCAAAACACCGGGCGGCACTGAAGCTTTCTTT
j_call: TRBJ2-7; d_call: TRBD1; v_call: TRBV9; clone_size: NA; cdr3_aa: CASSVAGTGGDEQYF; cdr3_nt: TGTGCCAGCAGCGTAGCCGGGACAGGGGGCGACGAGCAGTACTTC
j_call: TRBJ2-3; d_call: TRBD2; v_call: TRBV5-4; clone_size: NA; cdr3_aa: CASSRGGSTDTQYF; cdr3_nt: TGTGCCAGCAGCCGCGGGGGGAGCACAGATACGCAGTATTTT
j_call: TRBJ2-7; d_call: NA; v_call: TRBV5-1; clone_size: NA; cdr3_aa: CASSQSGTIYEQYF; cdr3_nt: TGCGCCAGCAGCCAGTCCGGGACAATCTACGAGCAGTACTTC
j_call: TRBJ1-1; d_call: NA; v_call: TRBV5-1; clone_size: few; cdr3_aa: CASSLQGVNTEAFF; cdr3_nt: TGCGCCAGCAGCTTGCAAGGGGTGAACACTGAAGCTTTCTTT
j_call: TRBJ1-1; d_call: NA; v_call: TRBV10-2; clone_size: few; cdr3_aa: CASSGGRTEAFF; cdr3_nt: TGCGCCAGCAGTGGGGGACGCACTGAAGCTTTCTTT